Listed here is a single TCR beta chain. This clone was recorded a few times. This clone's antigen is unknown. No much larger clone exists at a distance of one base, and base qualities are not known. Library method: the immunoSEQ multiplex PCR assay. A mixture of 60 forward primers for TCR Vbeta segments and 13 reverse primers for TCR Jbeta segments was used in the multiplex PCR. Amplification of the CDR3 region of rearranged TCR beta genes was performed with a multiplex PCR assay on genomic DNA. The amplified TCR beta libraries were sequenced on the Illumina HiSeq System as 87-base-pair reads. Regarding the original processing steps: A later analysis tallied 75 million to 95 million unique TCR beta chains across the 550 to 850 repertoires, and around 9.9 million of those chains were shared by two or more donors. To remove PCR and sequencing errors, raw reads were error-corrected and collapsed into unique sequences using a nearest-neighbor algorithm that merged closely related sequences. V, D and J gene segments were assigned by aligning CDR3 sequences to IMGT reference sequences. For a sequence to be retained, a match of at least six nucleotides to both a V gene segment and a J gene segment was required. A rearrangement counted as productive if the CDR3 had no stop codons and remained in frame with V and J, and every other rearrangement counted as non-productive. Following IMGT convention, CDR3 was defined as the stretch from the second conserved V-encoded cysteine up to the conserved J-encoded phenylalanine. The earlier analysis of 587 of the donors excluded sequences that lacked an unambiguous match to a single V gene segment. In an earlier analysis of approximately 560 of the donors, a V segment was called functional when productive rearrangements were above 56.7%, and segregating when the standard deviation between donors exceeded 5%. A statistical classification framework was developed to diagnose cytomegalovirus status using the catalog of TCR beta chain sequences. V and J gene assignment, in a later analysis, came from comparing TCR nucleotide sequences with IMGT/GENE-DB human TR gene sequences. The TCRdist pipeline was used in a later analysis to assign CDR3 sequences and most-parsimonious VDJ recombination scenarios. In a later analysis, each TCR beta chain was defined by its CDR3 amino acid sequence together with its V-gene family, and reads without a unique V-gene family were excluded. In a later analysis, 450 to 600 highly shared, low-generation-probability nucleotide sequences were removed to address suspected cross-contamination and a sequencing artifact. In a later analysis, a clonal expansion index for each public chain was calculated from normalized within-repertoire ranks of inferred template counts. In a later analysis, generation probabilities were computed with a VDJ recombination model fitted to out-of-frame rearrangements, and the resulting probabilities were checked against IGoR. In a later analysis, hypergeometric tests were used to score TCR-TCR, TCR-HLA and TCR-CMV co-occurrence, with a repertoire-size bias correction applied to TCR pairs. To estimate false discovery rates, a later analysis permuted the HLA or CMV assignments 20 times. In a later analysis, co-occurring TCRs were grouped with DBSCAN, and TCRdist sequence similarity was added when clustering was performed within HLA-allele-positive subsets. For co-occurrence clustering, repertoires with fewer than 30,000 or more than 120,000 public chains were excluded, along with 4 to 6 repertoires with anomalous nucleotide sharing. TCRdb obtained this table from immuneACCESS and retained in-frame rearrangements with V and J assigned. These tables miss some clones; where compared with another copy, unresolved V genes account for less than half of the shortfall, and the remainder is unexplained. The V and J calls and clone size come from that table; D and trimming were worked out from the DNA. In this sample the table shows 92,000 or so clones, approximately 60% of which occur a single time. About 22% of the sample rests with the top ten.

The source of the sample is a study of cytomegalovirus exposure and HLA in healthy donors (dated by TCRdb to about 2017). Concerning the study at large: According to an earlier analysis of several hundred of the donors, 200 million or so T cells yielded some 120 million unique TCR beta sequences and approximately 280 Gb of sequence data. Every repertoire in the discovery cohort had been generated on one and the same sequencing platform. Donor age, sex, ethnicity and CMV serostatus were collected together with the repertoire data. The number of donors typed differed by locus, with about 629-640 for A, B, C, DRB1 and DQB1, 522 for DQA1, about 610 for DPA1, and around 450 for DPB1. A separate validation cohort of 100 to 150 different subjects was used in addition to the roughly 640-subject first cohort. To predict cytomegalovirus infection status, the study combined high-throughput TCR immunosequencing, statistical association of individual TCRs with disease status, and machine learning. Approximately 300 gigabases of sequencing data and around 80 million unique TCR sequences made up an early release that covered about 640 HLA-typed donors. To study patterns of TCR occurrence, a later analysis re-analyzed previously published TCR beta repertoires from 650 to 750 donors and added high-resolution HLA genotyping. Across some 400 genotyped donors of the cohort, an average of roughly 250,000 unique TCR beta nucleotide sequences per donor were sequenced, and roughly 18% of those sequences were non-productive. The study aimed to test whether cataloging public T cell receptors could reveal signatures of past pathogen exposure. A handful of DR-DQ haplotypes were handled as single units for association and clustering because linkage in the cohort was strong. Both class I and class II loci were covered by HLA typing, at four-digit resolution. The genetic ancestry cluster associated with self-reported Caucasian donors included roughly four fifths of the approximately 430 genotyped donors. The T cell repertoires of roughly 660 subjects were profiled by immunosequencing and related to cytomegalovirus serostatus. An earlier analysis of 587 of the donors applied high-throughput TCR beta sequencing to assess whether each TCR beta V gene segment acted as functional or pseudogenic. Rather than using new phenotypic data, the later analysis identified candidate immune exposures from TCR beta sequences and from how often those sequences occurred across donors. A later genetic analysis used genome-wide SNP genotypes for about 65% of the roughly 700 donors, treating that subset as a discovery cohort.

The cohort comprised some 730 healthy bone marrow donors. At the time of sampling, all cohort members were nominally healthy, though unrecorded immune exposures were likely present. The donor was CMV seropositive and was included in the group of 270 or so seropositive cohort members. A peripheral blood sample was collected from each donor, and TCR beta sequencing was performed on peripheral blood mononuclear cells. Genomic DNA extraction from the blood cell samples was performed with the Qiagen DNeasy Blood Extraction Kit. What the research found in general, with its limitations: The classifier was reported to diagnose cytomegalovirus status with high specificity and sensitivity in both the original cohort and the validation cohort. In a later analysis, the rate of TCR association differed among HLA loci, with DRB1 alleles having the most associated TCRs and HLA-C alleles having the fewest. In this cohort, only TCR beta chains were sequenced, and detectable features were limited by the absence of alpha or paired-chain data. While some public TCRs were present in many individuals, most TCR sequences turned up only very rarely across donors. The 87-base-pair reads could not distinguish some IMGT-functional V segments, including TRBV6-2 and TRBV6-3, so those segments were excluded. In an earlier analysis of more than 450 of the donors, most TCR beta V segments were observed in productive rearrangements about 90% or about 30% of the time, broadly matching IMGT annotations. A total of 150 to 200 TCR beta chains were listed by the study as associated with cytomegalovirus. It was suggested by the authors that the approach could potentially be generalized to other disease states and immunological phenotypes. Assigning TCR associations to individual alleles was difficult when HLA alleles, especially DR and DQ, strongly co-occurred. CMV serostatus was the only immune exposure information available for the cohort. Linkage disequilibrium might explain the correlated functional status among segregating V segments, but an unknown experimental factor could not be excluded. The earlier analysis of approximately 590 of the donors excluded 15 to 20 rarely observed V segments, including chromosome 9 orphons, because counts were too low. A cluster of highly shared sequence variants was judged likely to represent a technical artifact of the sequencing pipeline. Compared with the 666-donor mean, donors in an Asian-associated ancestry cluster had fewer N-insertions in productive TCRs, according to a later genetic analysis. V-gene and J-gene trimming of TCR beta chains was associated with a missense DCLRE1C variant in a later genetic analysis, and the association was replicated in an independent cohort. In a later analysis, some 18,000 TCR beta sequences were associated with specific HLA alleles at a false discovery rate of 0.05. In a later analysis, HLA-associated TCR beta chains showed more clonal expansion and lower generation probabilities than non-associated chains that were equally common. A further reported finding was that TCR beta sequences accurately predicted the HLA-A and HLA-B alleles for most subjects in the first cohort. A few of the identified cytomegalovirus-associated TCR beta chains were confirmed in vitro to be specific for cytomegalovirus antigens. HLA typing was unavailable for some donors at each locus, so association tests used only the typed subset. According to a later analysis, most CMV-associated TCR beta chains appeared to be HLA-restricted, and the HLA associations seemed to be driven largely by CMV exposure. In a later analysis, several top co-occurrence clusters were reported to appear linked to parvovirus B19, influenza, CMV and Epstein-Barr virus. The presence/absence analyses assumed that sequencing depth was roughly uniform across donors, and that assumption may not be true.

Per the germline V gene, SGHRS is the CDR1 and YFSETQ is the CDR2. Relative to germline, V is missing 4 bases and J is missing 3 bases, with 1 base of the junction outside any gene match. There are 13 amino acids in the CDR3, from cysteine to phenylalanine inclusive. CDR3 DNA only is kept here, 39 bases in frame from base 1. The chain is encoded by TRBV5-1 joined to TRBJ2-7; TRBD2 lines up with 10 middle nucleotides. The source is a woman aged 50 to 60 in good health and CMV-seropositive. The material sequenced was PBMCs. The nucleotide sequence reads TGCGCCAGCAGCAGCGGGGGGGTCTACGAGCAGTACTTC. This is translated as CASSSGGVYEQYF.